The source of this T cell receptor beta chain is a study of CD8 T cells in ankylosing spondylitis. A single record per CDR3 protein comes from TCRdb applying MiXCR to the 5' RACE reads. Among 250,000 or so distinct CDR3 sequences listed, more than 15% were seen once. Looked up from germline, CDR1 is DFQATT and CDR2 is SNEGSKA (reference sequence). Trimming shortened V by 3 bases and J by 5 bases, and 12 bases separated the two germline ends. This CDR3 comprises 13 residues. This clonotype was recorded at least ten times. This sequence joins TRBV20-1 and TRBJ2-3; D is perhaps TRBD1 (6 bases). The specimen was blood, either unsorted or a sorted T cell fraction (not recorded which). The source is a male donor with ankylosing spondylitis or in good health (not recorded which). As DNA, the CDR3 is TGCAGTGCTAGGGGGGCGGGCTTAGATACGCAGTATTTT. Translated, it gives CSARGAGLDTQYF.